Sequencing of this TCR beta chain was carried out in a study of blood T cell repertoires in COVID-19. Study-level information: The samples span acute and convalescent COVID-19 from the United States, Italy and Spain. T cells, B-cell-depleted T cells, or PBMCs provided the cDNA or gDNA that served as material.

V shed 2 bases, J shed 5 bases, and the junction held 8 bases outside the gene matches. This CDR3 contains 16 residues. As handled by the study authors: Amplification from reference gene primers served as the basis for estimated nucleated cell counts. Sequencing used immunoSEQ multiplex PCR; TCRdb keeps in-frame clones, though not all of them. V and J calls and clone size are as listed in that table; D and trimming were resolved from the DNA. The table records roughly 250,000 clones, approximately 81% of them present only once. The chain is built from TRBV23-1 and TRBJ1-4; 7 bases map to TRBD1. TRBV23-1 is an open reading frame, and its role is uncertain. The origin of this receptor is a woman aged 55-70 years with active or convalescent COVID-19. The sequencing sample was made of peripheral blood. The CDR3 nucleotides are TGCGCCAGCAGTCAAGACCTGACAGGGAAGAATGAAAAACTGTTTTTT. This translates into CASSQDLTGKNEKLFF.